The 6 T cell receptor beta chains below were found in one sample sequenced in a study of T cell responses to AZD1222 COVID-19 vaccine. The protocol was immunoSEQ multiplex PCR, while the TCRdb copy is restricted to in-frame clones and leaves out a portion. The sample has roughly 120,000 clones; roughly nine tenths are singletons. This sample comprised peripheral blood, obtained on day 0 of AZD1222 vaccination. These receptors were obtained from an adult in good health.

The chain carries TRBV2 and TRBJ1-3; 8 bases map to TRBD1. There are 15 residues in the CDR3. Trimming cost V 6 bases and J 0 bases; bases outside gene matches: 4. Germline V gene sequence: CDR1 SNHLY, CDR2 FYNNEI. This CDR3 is CASRGQDYSGNTIYF. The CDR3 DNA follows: TGTGCCAGCAGGGGACAGGACTACTCTGGAAACACCATATATTTT. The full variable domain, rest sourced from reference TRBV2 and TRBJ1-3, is EPEVTQTPSHQVTQMGQEVILRCVPISNHLYFYWYRQILGQKVEFLVSFYNNEISEKSEIFDDQFSVERPDGSNFTLKIRSTKLEDSAMYFCASRGQDYSGNTIYFGEGSWLTVV.

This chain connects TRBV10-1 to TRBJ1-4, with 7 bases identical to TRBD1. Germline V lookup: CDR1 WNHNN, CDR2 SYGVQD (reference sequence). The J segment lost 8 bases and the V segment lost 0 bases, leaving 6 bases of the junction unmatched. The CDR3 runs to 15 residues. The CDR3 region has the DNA TGCGCCAGCAGTGAGTCGACAGGGTTTGGGGAAAAACTGTTTTTT. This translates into CASSESTGFGEKLFF.

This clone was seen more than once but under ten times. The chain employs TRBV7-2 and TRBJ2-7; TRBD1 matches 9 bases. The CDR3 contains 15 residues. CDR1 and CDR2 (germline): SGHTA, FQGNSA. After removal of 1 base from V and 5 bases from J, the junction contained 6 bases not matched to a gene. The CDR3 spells CASSLVGTGSHEQYF. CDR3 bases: TGTGCCAGCAGCTTAGTAGGGACAGGGTCCCACGAGCAGTACTTC.

Here the CDR3 reads CASRGWGGDNSPLHF. The DNA of the CDR3 is TGTGCCAGCAGGGGGTGGGGCGGAGATAATTCACCCCTCCACTTT. This chain links TRBV28 with TRBJ1-6; maybe TRBD1 (5 bases). CDR3 length: 15 residues. V lost 6 bases and J 5 bases, leaving 14 bases between the germline ends. CDR1 and CDR2 from the germline V gene are MDHEN and SYDVKM.

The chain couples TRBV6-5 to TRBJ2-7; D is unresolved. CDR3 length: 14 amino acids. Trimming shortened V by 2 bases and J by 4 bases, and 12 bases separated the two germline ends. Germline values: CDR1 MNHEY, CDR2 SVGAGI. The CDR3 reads CASSYPTESYEQYF. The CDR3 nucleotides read TGTGCCAGCAGTTACCCTACAGAATCGTACGAGCAGTACTTC.

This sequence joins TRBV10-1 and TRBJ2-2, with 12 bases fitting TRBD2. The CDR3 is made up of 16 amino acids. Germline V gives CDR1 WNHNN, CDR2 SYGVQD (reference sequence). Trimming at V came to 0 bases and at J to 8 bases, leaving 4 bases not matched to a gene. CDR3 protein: CASSESGLAGQGELFF. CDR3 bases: TGCGCCAGCAGTGAGTCCGGACTAGCGGGACAGGGGGAGCTGTTTTTT.